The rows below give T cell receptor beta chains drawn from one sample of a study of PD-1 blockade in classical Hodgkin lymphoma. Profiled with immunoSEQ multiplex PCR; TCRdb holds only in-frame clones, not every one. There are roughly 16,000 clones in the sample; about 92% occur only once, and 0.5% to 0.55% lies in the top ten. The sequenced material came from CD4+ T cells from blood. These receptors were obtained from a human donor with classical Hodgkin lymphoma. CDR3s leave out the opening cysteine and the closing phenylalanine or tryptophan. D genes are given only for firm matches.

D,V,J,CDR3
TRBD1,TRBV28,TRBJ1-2,AIRQGAYGYT
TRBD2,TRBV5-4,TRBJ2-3,ASSRRAGGGTDTQY
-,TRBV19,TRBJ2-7,ASSILGAREQY
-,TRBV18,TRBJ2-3,ASSPKLTTVTAQTQY
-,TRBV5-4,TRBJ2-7,ASSPILSGTWEQY
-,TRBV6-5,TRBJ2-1,ASRERTEQF
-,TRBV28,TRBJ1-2,ASSFKSRGYT
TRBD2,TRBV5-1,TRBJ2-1,ASSLGGTSGYNEQF
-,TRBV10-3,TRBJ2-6,AISGVGANVLT
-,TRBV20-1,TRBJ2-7,SARSYEQY
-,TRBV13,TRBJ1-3,ASSFGANSGNTIY
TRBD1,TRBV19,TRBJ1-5,ASSWDRGDPQH
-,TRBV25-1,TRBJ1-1,ASSSRTEITEAF
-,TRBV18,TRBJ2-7,ASSGGQGIEQY
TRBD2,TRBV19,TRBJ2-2,ASSRSGSGGELF
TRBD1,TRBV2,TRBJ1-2,ASQEGGARYGYT
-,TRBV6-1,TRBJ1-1,ASSRVNTEAF
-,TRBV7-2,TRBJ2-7,ASSLEGGYEQY
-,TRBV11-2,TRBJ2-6,ASSSGSGRGWAGANVLT
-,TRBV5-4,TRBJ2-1,ASSPPGTRLNEQF
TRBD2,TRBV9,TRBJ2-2,ASSVVVLAGAGELF
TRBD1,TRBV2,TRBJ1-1,ARIAGTGATEAF
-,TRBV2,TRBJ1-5,ASSWGRAPVNQPQH
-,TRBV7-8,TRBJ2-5,ASSPHPGRGGETQY
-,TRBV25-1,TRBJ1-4,ASSDHTATNEKLF
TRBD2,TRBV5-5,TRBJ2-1,ASSFFGGRDNEQF
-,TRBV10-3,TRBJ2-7,AISESAYEQY
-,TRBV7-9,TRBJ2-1,ASSLETGRYNEQF
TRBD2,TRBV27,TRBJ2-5,ASSFLAGGETQY
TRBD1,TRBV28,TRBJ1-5,ASSSYPGQKTYSNQPQH
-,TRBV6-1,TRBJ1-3,ASSEGLRSGNTIY
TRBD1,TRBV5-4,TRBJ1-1,ASSQPRGRGTEAF
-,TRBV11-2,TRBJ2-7,ASSLEGSNLDEQY
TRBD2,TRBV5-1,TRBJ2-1,ASSLDTLAGSSEQF
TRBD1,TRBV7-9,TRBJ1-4,ASIASGQINEKLF
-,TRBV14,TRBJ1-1,ASSQDWVTEAF
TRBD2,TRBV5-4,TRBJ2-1,ASSPKGSSGGYNEQF
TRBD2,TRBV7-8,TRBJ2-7,ASTGLAGNSYEQY
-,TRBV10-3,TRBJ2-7,AISAWQDPEQY
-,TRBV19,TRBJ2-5,ASSMWGEETQY
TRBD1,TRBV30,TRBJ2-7,AWSVGTGRYEQY
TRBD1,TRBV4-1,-,ASSSQGDRGHEQY
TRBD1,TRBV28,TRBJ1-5,ASNQGQANQPQH
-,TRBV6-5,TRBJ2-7,ASSQSGHYEQY
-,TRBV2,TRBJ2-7,ASRMGRIYEQY
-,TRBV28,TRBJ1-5,ASSPHRGQGNQPQH
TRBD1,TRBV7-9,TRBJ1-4,ASSLALTGGAVTNEKLF
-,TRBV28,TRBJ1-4,ASTSGATNEKLF
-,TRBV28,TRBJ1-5,ASSLRAARVGQPQH
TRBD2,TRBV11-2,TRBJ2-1,ASSPRLAPYNEQF
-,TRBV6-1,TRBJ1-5,ASSDWANQPQH
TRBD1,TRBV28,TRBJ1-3,ASNPRGRTGTIY
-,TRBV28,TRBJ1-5,ASRLKLSNQPQH
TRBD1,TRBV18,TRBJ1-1,ASSPNTGGGTEAF
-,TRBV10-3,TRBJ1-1,AISVGSGEHEAF